The clone carrying this TCR beta chain was picked up a small number of times. Original analysis: Cell counts per sample came from amplifying reference gene primers. Assay used: immunoSEQ multiplex PCR; TCRdb lists only in-frame clones, some missing. The DNA gave D and trimming, while V, J and clone size come from that table. The table shows approximately 60,000 clones, with approximately 80% occurring only once. The record originates from a study of blood T cell repertoires in COVID-19. On the study more broadly: The cDNA or gDNA used as material had been derived from T cells, B-cell-depleted T cells, or PBMCs.

Germline V gene sequence: CDR1 LGHNT, CDR2 FRNRAP. Trimming pared 4 bases from V and 1 base from J, leaving 7 bases between. This CDR3 region has 13 residues. This TCR was recovered from a man older than 75 with acute or convalescent COVID-19. The sequencing input was peripheral blood. J is TRBJ2-5 and V is TRBV12-5; D perhaps matches TRBD1 (5 bases). The CDR3 nucleotides read TGTGCTAGTGGTTGGGGCGGCCAAGAGACCCAGTACTTC. Residues: CASGWGGQETQYF. Together with reference TRBV12-5 and TRBJ2-5, the CDR3 gives the full variable domain: DARVTQTPRHKVTEMGQEVTMRCQPILGHNTVFWYRQTMMQGLELLAYFRNRAPLDDSGMPKDRFSAEMPDATLATLKIQPSEPRDSAVYFCASGWGGQETQYFGPGTRLLVL.